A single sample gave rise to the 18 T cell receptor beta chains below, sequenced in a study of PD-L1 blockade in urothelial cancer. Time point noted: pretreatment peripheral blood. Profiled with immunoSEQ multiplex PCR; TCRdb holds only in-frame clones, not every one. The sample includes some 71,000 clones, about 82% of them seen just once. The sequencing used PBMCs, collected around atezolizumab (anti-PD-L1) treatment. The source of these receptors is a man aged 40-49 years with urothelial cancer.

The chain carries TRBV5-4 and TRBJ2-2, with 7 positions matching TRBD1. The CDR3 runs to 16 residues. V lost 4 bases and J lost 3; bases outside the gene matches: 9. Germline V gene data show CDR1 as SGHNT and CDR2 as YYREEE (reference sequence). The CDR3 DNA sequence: TGTGCCAGCAGCGCCCACAGGGGAAGCTACACCGGGGAGCTGTTTTTT. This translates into CASSAHRGSYTGELFF.

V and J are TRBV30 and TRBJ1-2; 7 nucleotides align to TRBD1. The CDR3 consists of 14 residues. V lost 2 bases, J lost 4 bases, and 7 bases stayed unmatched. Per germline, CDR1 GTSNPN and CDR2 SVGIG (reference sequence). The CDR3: CAWSTPGQIYGYTF. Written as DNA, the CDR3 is TGTGCCTGGAGTACCCCGGGACAGATCTATGGCTACACCTTC.

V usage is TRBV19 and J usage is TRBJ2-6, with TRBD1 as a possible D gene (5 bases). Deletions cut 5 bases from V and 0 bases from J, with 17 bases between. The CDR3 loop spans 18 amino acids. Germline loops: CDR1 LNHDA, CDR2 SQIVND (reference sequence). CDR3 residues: CASSPLGAGPSGANVLTF. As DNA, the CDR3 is TGTGCCAGTAGTCCGCTTGGGGCAGGACCCTCTGGGGCCAACGTCCTGACTTTC.

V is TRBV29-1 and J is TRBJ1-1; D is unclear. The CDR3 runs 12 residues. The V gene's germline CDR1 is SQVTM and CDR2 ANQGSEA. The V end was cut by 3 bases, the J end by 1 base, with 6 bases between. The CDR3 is CSVDKANTEAFF. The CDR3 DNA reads TGCAGCGTTGATAAAGCGAACACTGAAGCTTTCTTT.

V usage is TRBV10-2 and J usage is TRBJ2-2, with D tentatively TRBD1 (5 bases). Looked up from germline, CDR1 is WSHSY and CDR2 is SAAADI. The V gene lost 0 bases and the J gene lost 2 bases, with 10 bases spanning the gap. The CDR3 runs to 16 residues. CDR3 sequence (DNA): TGCGCCAGCAGTGAGTCGGGCAGGGTCAACACCGGGGAGCTGTTTTTT. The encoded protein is CASSESGRVNTGELFF.

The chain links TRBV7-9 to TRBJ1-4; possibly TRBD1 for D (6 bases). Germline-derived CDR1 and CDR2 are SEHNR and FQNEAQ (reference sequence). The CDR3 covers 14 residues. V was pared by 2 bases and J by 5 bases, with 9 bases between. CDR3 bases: TGTGCCAGCAGCTTATCGCAGGGGAATGAAAAACTGTTTTTT. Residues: CASSLSQGNEKLFF.

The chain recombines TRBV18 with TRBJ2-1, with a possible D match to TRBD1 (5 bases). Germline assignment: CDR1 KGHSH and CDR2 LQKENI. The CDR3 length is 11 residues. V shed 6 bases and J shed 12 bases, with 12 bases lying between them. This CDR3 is CASSPDQGQFF. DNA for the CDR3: TGTGCCAGCTCCCCTGATCAGGGGCAGTTCTTC.

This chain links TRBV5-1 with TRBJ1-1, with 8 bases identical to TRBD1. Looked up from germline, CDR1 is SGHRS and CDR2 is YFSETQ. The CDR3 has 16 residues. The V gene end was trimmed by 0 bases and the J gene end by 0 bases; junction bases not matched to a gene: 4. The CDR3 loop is CASSLGTGSMNTEAFF. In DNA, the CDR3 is TGCGCCAGCAGCTTGGGGACAGGGTCCATGAACACTGAAGCTTTCTTT.

The CDR3 reads CASSFGLAVPYEQYF. CDR3 DNA sequence: TGTGCCAGCAGCTTCGGACTAGCGGTTCCCTACGAGCAGTACTTC. This chain uses TRBV7-9 with TRBJ2-7, with TRBD2 matching over 10 bases. The CDR3 loop spans 15 amino acids. The trim removed 3 bases at V and 2 bases at J, leaving 4 bases unmatched. Germline-derived CDR1 and CDR2 are SEHNR and FQNEAQ (reference sequence). Full variable domain (remainder filled in from reference TRBV7-9 and TRBJ2-7): DTGVSQNPRHKITKRGQNVTFRCDPISEHNRLYWYRQTLGQGPEFLTYFQNEAQLEKSRLLSDRFSAERPKGSFSTLEIQRTEQGDSAMYLCASSFGLAVPYEQYFGPGTRLTVT.

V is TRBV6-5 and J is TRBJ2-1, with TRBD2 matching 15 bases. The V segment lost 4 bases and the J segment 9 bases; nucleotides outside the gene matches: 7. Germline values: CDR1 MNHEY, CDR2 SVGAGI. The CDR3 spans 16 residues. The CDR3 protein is CASSWTSGRARGEQFF. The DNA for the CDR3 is TGTGCCAGCAGTTGGACTAGCGGGAGGGCCCGTGGTGAGCAGTTCTTC.

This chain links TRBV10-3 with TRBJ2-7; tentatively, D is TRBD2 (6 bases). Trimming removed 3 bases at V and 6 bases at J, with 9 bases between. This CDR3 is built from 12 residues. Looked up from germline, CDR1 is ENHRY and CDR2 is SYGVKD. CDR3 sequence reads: CAISDGGGEQYF. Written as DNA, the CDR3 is TGTGCCATCAGTGACGGGGGTGGCGAGCAGTACTTC.

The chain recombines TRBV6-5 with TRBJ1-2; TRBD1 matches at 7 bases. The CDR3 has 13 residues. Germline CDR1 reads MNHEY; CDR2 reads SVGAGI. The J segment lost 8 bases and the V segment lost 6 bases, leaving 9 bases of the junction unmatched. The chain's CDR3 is CASRPTGIDGYTF. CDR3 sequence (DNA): TGTGCCAGCAGACCGACAGGGATCGACGGCTACACCTTC.

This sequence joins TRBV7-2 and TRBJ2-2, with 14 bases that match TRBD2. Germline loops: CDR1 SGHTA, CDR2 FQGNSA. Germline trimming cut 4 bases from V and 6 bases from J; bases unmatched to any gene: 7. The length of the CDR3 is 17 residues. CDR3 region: CASSSLGLAGGAGELFF. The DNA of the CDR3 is TGTGCCAGCAGCTCTCTAGGACTAGCGGGAGGTGCCGGGGAGCTGTTTTTT.

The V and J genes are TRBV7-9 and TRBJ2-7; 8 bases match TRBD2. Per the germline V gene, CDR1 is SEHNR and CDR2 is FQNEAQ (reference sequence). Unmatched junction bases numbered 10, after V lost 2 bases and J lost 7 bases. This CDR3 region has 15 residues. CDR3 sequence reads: CASSLSGGGLWEQYF. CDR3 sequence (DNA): TGTGCCAGCAGCTTAAGCGGCGGGGGGCTCTGGGAGCAGTACTTC.

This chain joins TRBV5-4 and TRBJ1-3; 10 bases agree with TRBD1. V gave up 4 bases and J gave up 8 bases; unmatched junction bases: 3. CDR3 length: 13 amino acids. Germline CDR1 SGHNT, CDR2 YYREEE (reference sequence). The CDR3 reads CASSRDRGDTIYF. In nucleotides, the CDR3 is TGTGCCAGCAGCCGGGACAGGGGAGACACCATATATTTT.

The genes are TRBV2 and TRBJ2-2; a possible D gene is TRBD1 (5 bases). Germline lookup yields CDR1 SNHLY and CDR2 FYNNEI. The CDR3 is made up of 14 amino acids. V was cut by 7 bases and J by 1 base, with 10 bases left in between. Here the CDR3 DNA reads TGTGCCAGCACGGCGCAGGGGAACACCGGGGAGCTGTTTTTT. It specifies CASTAQGNTGELFF.

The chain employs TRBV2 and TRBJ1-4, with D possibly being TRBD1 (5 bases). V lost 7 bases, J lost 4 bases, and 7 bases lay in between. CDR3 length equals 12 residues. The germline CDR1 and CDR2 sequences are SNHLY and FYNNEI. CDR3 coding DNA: TGTGCCAGCAATCAGGGTAATGAAAAACTGTTTTTT. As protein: CASNQGNEKLFF.

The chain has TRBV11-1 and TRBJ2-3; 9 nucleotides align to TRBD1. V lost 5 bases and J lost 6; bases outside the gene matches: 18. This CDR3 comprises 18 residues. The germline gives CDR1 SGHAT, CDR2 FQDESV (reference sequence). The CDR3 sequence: CASSPRGPGTGSLDTQYF. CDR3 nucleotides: TGTGCCAGCAGCCCCCGAGGCCCCGGGACAGGGAGTTTGGATACGCAGTATTTT.